Listed below are T cell receptor beta chains from one sample, sequenced in a study of radiotherapy plus CTLA-4 blockade in lung cancer. Profiled with immunoSEQ multiplex PCR; TCRdb holds only in-frame clones, not every one. The table has some 100,000 clones, approximately 80% seen once; the top ten hold less than 15%. The sequencing used peripheral blood, collected from a patient treated with radiotherapy plus ipilimumab. These receptors were collected from a human donor with non-small cell lung cancer that progressed on radiotherapy plus ipilimumab. Both conserved end residues are part of each CDR3. D genes are given only for firm matches. Size tells how often a clone was seen (once, few, many) or the class of an expanded clone, and some rows leave it out.

j_gene | abundance | v_gene | d_gene | CDR3aa | CDR3nt
TRBJ1-2 | once | TRBV5-5 | - | CASSLGITGRSNYGYTF | TGTGCCAGCAGCTTGGGGATTACAGGGAGATCTAACTATGGCTACACCTTC
TRBJ1-5 | - | TRBV6-1 | - | CASSVSRGTNQPQHF | TGTGCCAGCAGTGTAAGCAGGGGAACGAATCAGCCCCAGCATTTT
TRBJ1-4 | - | TRBV27 | TRBD1 | CASKNRGGEKLFF | TGTGCCAGCAAAAACAGGGGAGGCGAAAAACTGTTTTTT
TRBJ1-2 | - | TRBV7-9 | - | CASSPYVVPNYGYTF | TGTGCCAGCAGCCCCTACGTAGTCCCTAACTATGGCTACACCTTC
TRBJ1-1 | - | TRBV10-3 | - | CATLKDSKLEAFF | TGTGCCACGTTGAAGGACAGTAAGCTTGAAGCTTTCTTT
TRBJ2-2 | - | TRBV9 | TRBD2 | CASSVMGLANSGELFF | TGTGCCAGCAGCGTAATGGGACTAGCGAACTCCGGGGAGCTGTTTTTT
TRBJ2-7 | - | TRBV7-3 | - | CASSFGRQYEQYF | TGTGCCAGCAGCTTTGGCAGGCAATACGAGCAGTACTTC
TRBJ1-2 | - | TRBV9 | - | CASSAVTAGIYGYTF | TGTGCCAGCAGCGCTGTGACCGCAGGGATCTATGGCTACACCTTC
TRBJ2-2 | once | TRBV11-2 | - | CASSFRQSTGELFF | TGTGCCAGCAGCTTTCGACAGAGCACCGGGGAGCTGTTTTTT
TRBJ2-3 | few | TRBV19 | TRBD2 | CASSRTSGITDTQYF | TGTGCCAGTAGCCGGACTAGCGGGATCACAGATACGCAGTATTTT